This TCR beta chain was documented in a study of control samples from healthy donors and cancer patients. The CDR3 is made up of 15 amino acids. Trimming left V 4 bases short and J 0 bases short, with 10 bases between. The germline gives CDR1 SGHAT, CDR2 FQNNGV. Profiling relied on immunoSEQ multiplex PCR, and the TCRdb table lists in-frame clones only, not all of them. The sample includes over 150,000 clones, about 95% of them seen just once. This sequence was found in a man between 60 and 75 years old with colorectal cancer. J is TRBJ1-3 and V is TRBV11-2; perhaps TRBD1 as D (5 bases). Sequencing used PBMCs. CDR3 in amino acids: CASSWGRLSGNTIYF. CDR3 DNA sequence: TGTGCCAGCAGCTGGGGACGGCTCTCTGGAAACACCATATATTTT.